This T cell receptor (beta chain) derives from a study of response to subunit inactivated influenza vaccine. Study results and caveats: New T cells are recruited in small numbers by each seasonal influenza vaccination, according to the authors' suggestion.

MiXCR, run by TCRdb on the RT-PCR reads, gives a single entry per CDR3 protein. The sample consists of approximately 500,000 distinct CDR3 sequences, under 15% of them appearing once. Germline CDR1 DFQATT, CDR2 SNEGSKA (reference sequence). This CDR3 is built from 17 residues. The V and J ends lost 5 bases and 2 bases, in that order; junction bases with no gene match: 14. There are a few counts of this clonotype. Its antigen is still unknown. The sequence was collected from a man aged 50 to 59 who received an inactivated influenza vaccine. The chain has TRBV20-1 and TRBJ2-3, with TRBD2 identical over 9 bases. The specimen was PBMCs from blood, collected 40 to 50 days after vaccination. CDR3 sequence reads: CSADRVGASGVTDTQYF. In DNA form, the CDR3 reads TGCAGTGCTGACCGGGTTGGGGCTAGCGGGGTCACAGATACGCAGTATTTT.